This T cell receptor beta chain was observed in a study of cytomegalovirus exposure and HLA in healthy donors. Findings and limits, study-wide: TCR beta sequences reportedly predicted most subjects' HLA-A and HLA-B alleles accurately. In a later analysis, TCR beta V- and J-gene trimming was associated with a missense DCLRE1C variant.

Comment on this clone: Its antigen is undetermined.

The PCR was carried out with 60 Vbeta primers and 13 Jbeta primers. Generated by immunoSEQ multiplex PCR, the TCRdb table keeps only in-frame clones and is missing some. Of 85,000 to 100,000 clones in the sample, roughly 80% were seen once. The CDR3 contains 16 residues. Germline lookup yields CDR1 KGHSH and CDR2 LQKENI. V lost 4 bases and J lost 4; bases outside the gene matches: 8. This TCR was recovered from a man aged 50-59 years in good health and CMV-seropositive. The chain employs TRBV18 and TRBJ2-3, with 10 positions matching TRBD2. Sequenced input: PBMCs. In DNA form, the CDR3 reads TGTGCCAGCTCACGGCCTAGCGGGGGTTCAGCAGATACGCAGTATTTT. Its translation: CASSRPSGGSADTQYF.